A single sample gave rise to the 10 T cell receptor beta chains below, sequenced in a study of blood T cell repertoires in COVID-19. Assay used: immunoSEQ multiplex PCR; TCRdb lists only in-frame clones, some missing. The sample has 100,000 to 150,000 clones, approximately 86% seen once; the top ten hold about 2.5%. The sample comprised PBMCs or T cells enriched from blood (not recorded which). The receptors come from a woman aged 45-59 years who had recovered from COVID-19.

This clone was observed a few times. The V gene is TRBV7-9, the J gene TRBJ1-2; 7 bases fit TRBD1. The CDR3 is 15 residues long. With V trimmed by 4 bases and J by 4 bases, 9 bases remained unmatched. CDR1 and CDR2 from the germline V gene are SEHNR and FQNEAQ (reference sequence). CDR3 region: CASSYKMTGPYGYTF. The CDR3 bases are TGTGCCAGCAGCTACAAGATGACAGGGCCCTATGGCTACACCTTC.

Only one count was recorded for this clone. V usage is TRBV4-1 and J usage is TRBJ2-3, with D possibly matching TRBD2 (6 bases). Germline CDR1 is MGHRA and CDR2 is YSYEKL. V was clipped by 0 bases and J by 4 bases, with 8 bases between them. The length of the CDR3 is 14 residues. DNA for the CDR3: TGCGCCAGCAGCCAAGAGACGGGAGCAGATACGCAGTATTTT. Translation gives CASSQETGADTQYF.

The chain uses TRBV18 and TRBJ2-7; D unclear. CDR3 length equals 16 residues. Between the trimmed V and J ends, which lost 1 base and 0 bases, there was a span of 13 bases. Germline CDR1 and CDR2: KGHSH and LQKENI. The CDR3 DNA reads TGTGCCAGCTCACCACGGGCCCAGATAAGCTCCTACGAGCAGTACTTC. Translating gives CASSPRAQISSYEQYF.

V is TRBV27 and J is TRBJ2-5; 9 nucleotides match TRBD2. CDR3 size: 17 residues. V shed 2 bases and J 5 bases; nucleotides not matched to a gene: 12. From germline, CDR1 is MNHEY and CDR2 SMNVEV (reference sequence). The CDR3 sequence is CASSLQGGGAFSETQYF. CDR3 bases: TGTGCCAGCAGTTTACAAGGCGGGGGGGCGTTCTCCGAGACCCAGTACTTC.

The rearrangement joins TRBV7-9 to TRBJ2-5; TRBD1 matches 7 bases. This CDR3 is 15 amino acids long. The germline V gene has CDR1 SEHNR and CDR2 FQNEAQ (reference sequence). Germline trimming cut 5 bases from V and 1 base from J; bases unmatched to any gene: 7. The CDR3 here is CASSPRDSLQETQYF. DNA for the CDR3: TGTGCCAGCAGCCCCCGGGACAGTCTCCAAGAGACCCAGTACTTC.

There are a few counts of this clone. V is TRBV12-3 or TRBV12-4 and J is TRBJ2-7; no clear D. This CDR3 is 13 amino acids long. V shed 5 bases and J shed 5 bases, with 13 bases lying between them. The CDR3 sequence is CASSGNNLNEQYF. Written as DNA, the CDR3 is TGTGCCAGCAGTGGTAATAACCTAAACGAGCAGTACTTC.

The chain uses TRBV7-9 and TRBJ2-1; TRBD2 matches 10 bases. Germline CDR1 and CDR2: SEHNR and FQNEAQ (reference sequence). V gave up 5 bases and J gave up 9 bases; unmatched junction bases: 7. The CDR3 totals 14 residues. CDR3 in amino acids: CASSPLAGDGEQFF. The CDR3, as DNA: TGTGCCAGCAGCCCGCTAGCGGGGGACGGTGAGCAGTTCTTC.

The chain combines TRBV2 with TRBJ1-6, with D unresolved. In germline, CDR1 is SNHLY, CDR2 FYNNEI. The CDR3 is 13 residues long. V was clipped by 2 bases and J by 10 bases, with 9 bases between them. The CDR3 loop is CASSERRSSPLHF. The DNA for the CDR3 is TGTGCCAGCAGTGAAAGGAGGTCATCACCCCTCCACTTT.

The rearrangement joins TRBV2 to TRBJ2-7; TRBD2 aligns across 7 bases. The CDR3 is made up of 12 amino acids. Per germline, CDR1 SNHLY and CDR2 FYNNEI. J gave up 2 bases and V 8 bases, and 3 bases lay outside the gene matches. CDR3 loop: CASRGVAYEQYF. For the CDR3, the DNA is TGTGCCAGCCGGGGGGTTGCCTACGAGCAGTACTTC.

The chain's CDR3 is CAISGTSGGAAGRQYF. CDR3 bases: TGTGCCATCAGTGGGACTAGCGGGGGGGCCGCCGGACGGCAGTACTTC. This rearrangement joins TRBV10-3 to TRBJ2-7, with TRBD2 matching 15 bases. Trimming at V came to 4 bases and at J to 9 bases, leaving 10 bases not matched to a gene. The germline V gene encodes CDR1 ENHRY and CDR2 SYGVKD. This CDR3 is 16 amino acids long.